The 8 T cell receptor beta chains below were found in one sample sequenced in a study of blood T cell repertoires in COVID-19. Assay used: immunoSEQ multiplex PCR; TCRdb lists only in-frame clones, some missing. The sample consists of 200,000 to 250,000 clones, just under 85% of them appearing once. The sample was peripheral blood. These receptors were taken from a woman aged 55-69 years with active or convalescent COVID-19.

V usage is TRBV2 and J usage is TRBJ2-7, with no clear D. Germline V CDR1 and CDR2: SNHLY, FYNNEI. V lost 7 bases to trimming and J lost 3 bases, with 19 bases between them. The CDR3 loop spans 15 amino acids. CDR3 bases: TGTGCCAGCAAGGATAGCACCTACACCGACTACGAGCAGTACGTC. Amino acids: CASKDSTYTDYEQYV.

The CDR3 sequence is CASSVLSAQLYTGELFF. In nucleotides, the CDR3 is TGTGCCAGCAGCGTTCTCTCGGCACAGTTATACACCGGGGAGCTGTTTTTT. The chain recombines TRBV11-2 with TRBJ2-2; the D is unclear. Trimming pared 5 bases from V and 3 bases from J, leaving 19 bases between. Germline V gene sequence: CDR1 SGHAT, CDR2 FQNNGV. The CDR3 runs to 17 residues.

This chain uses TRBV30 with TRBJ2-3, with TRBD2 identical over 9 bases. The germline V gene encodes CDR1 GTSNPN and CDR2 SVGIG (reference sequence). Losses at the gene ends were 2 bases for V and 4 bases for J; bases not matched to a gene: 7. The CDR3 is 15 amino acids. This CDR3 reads CAWSSSSGRSDTQYF. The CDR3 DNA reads TGTGCCTGGAGTTCATCCAGCGGGAGGTCAGATACGCAGTATTTT.

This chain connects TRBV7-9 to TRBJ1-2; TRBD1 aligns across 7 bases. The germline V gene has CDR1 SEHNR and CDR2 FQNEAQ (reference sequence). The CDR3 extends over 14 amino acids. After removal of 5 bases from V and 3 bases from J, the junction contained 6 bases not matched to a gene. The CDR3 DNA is TGTGCCAGCAGCCCCTGGGACAGCTACTATGGCTACACCTTC. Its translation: CASSPWDSYYGYTF.

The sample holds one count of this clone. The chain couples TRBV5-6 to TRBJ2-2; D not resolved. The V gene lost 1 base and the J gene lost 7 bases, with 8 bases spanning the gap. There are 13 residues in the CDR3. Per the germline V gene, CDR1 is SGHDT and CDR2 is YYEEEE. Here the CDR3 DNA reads TGTGCCAGCAGCTTGATTAGTCACGGGGAGCTGTTTTTT. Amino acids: CASSLISHGELFF.

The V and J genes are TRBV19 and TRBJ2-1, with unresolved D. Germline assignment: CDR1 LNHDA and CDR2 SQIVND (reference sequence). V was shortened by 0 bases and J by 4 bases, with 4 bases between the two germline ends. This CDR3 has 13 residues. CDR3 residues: CASSIDRYNEQFF. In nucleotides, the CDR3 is TGTGCCAGTAGTATAGACCGGTACAATGAGCAGTTCTTC.

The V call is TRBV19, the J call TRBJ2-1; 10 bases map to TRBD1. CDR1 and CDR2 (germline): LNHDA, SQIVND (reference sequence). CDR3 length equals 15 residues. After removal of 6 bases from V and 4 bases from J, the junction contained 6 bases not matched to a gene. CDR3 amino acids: CASSTGTGEYNEQFF. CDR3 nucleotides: TGTGCCAGTAGCACCGGGACAGGGGAGTACAATGAGCAGTTCTTC. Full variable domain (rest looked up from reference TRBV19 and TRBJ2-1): DGGITQSPKYLFRKEGQNVTLSCEQNLNHDAMYWYRQDPGQGLRLIYYSQIVNDFQKGDIAEGYSVSREKKESFPLTVTSAQKNPTAFYLCASSTGTGEYNEQFFGPGTRLTVL.

The CDR3: CASSRGTGGADQPQHF. CDR3 sequence (DNA): TGCGCCAGCAGTCGCGGGACAGGGGGCGCGGATCAGCCCCAGCATTTT. This chain uses TRBV5-1 with TRBJ1-5; 12 positions agree with TRBD1. Trimming at V came to 5 bases and at J to 5 bases, leaving 8 bases not matched to a gene. The CDR3 has 16 amino acids. From germline, CDR1 is SGHRS and CDR2 YFSETQ.